One sample yielded the 2 T cell receptor beta chains listed below, sequenced in a study of spatial heterogeneity in lung cancer. Sample time point: sample taken at primary tumor resection. From the 5' RACE reads, TCRdb called clonotypes with MiXCR, one entry per CDR3 protein. The sample shows tens of thousands of distinct CDR3 sequences, more than 10% of them seen only once. The sample consisted of PBMCs, taken at surgery. The receptors were gathered from a male donor with early-stage non-small cell lung cancer.

This clonotype was observed many times. The chain combines TRBV24-1 with TRBJ2-1; TRBD2 agrees at 10 bases. The germline CDR1 and CDR2 sequences are KGHDR and SFDVKD. The CDR3 runs to 16 residues. V lost 4 bases, J lost 7 bases, and 9 bases stayed unmatched. The CDR3 is CATSDSSGGASNEQFF. Here the CDR3 DNA reads TGTGCCACCAGTGACTCAAGCGGGGGGGCCAGTAATGAGCAGTTCTTC.

This clonotype has only a few counts. The chain has TRBV30 and TRBJ2-7, with a weak D call TRBD1 (6 bases). The CDR3 is 13 amino acids. Per the germline V gene, CDR1 is GTSNPN and CDR2 is SVGIG (reference sequence). V lost 5 bases, J lost 4 bases, and 15 bases lay in between. Here the CDR3 DNA reads TGTGCCTGGTTGGACAGCTTCGCGTACGAGCAGTACTTC. It translates to CAWLDSFAYEQYF.